This T cell receptor beta chain appears in the sequencing data of a study of metastatic and nonmetastatic thyroid tumors. Whole-study context: Repertoires from malignant and benign thyroid patients were compared across blood and tumor or nodule tissue.

Per the authors' pipeline: To classify distant metastasis in papillary thyroid cancer, a model was built from CDR3 differences across clinicopathological groups. MiXCR reprocessed the PCR reads for TCRdb. What appears here as the V and J calls and clone size reflects TCRdb's work, not the paper's. The repertoire holds tens of thousands of clones, around 33% seen once, with around 29% in the top ten. Every patient was untreated before thyroid surgery. Trimming took 6 bases from V and 4 from J, leaving 13 bases between them. The CDR3 has 14 residues. Germline V gene data show CDR1 as SEHNR and CDR2 as FQNEAQ (reference sequence).

The source material was tumor tissue. The receptor comes from a female donor with papillary thyroid cancer or a benign thyroid nodule (not recorded which). Some clones in this sample may be carry-over from other donors' samples. The V call is TRBV7-9, the J call TRBJ2-1; tentative D call: TRBD1 (7 bases). CDR3 sequence: CASRQGDSYNEQFF. CDR3 coding DNA: TGTGCCAGCAGGCAGGGGGACTCTTACAATGAGCAGTTCTTC.